A single sample gave rise to the 25 T cell receptor beta chains below, sequenced in a study of T cells in Graves' hyperthyroidism and ophthalmopathy. It was RNA transcripts that yielded the amplified TCR beta CDR3 regions. HTBI primers were employed in a first-round RT-PCR of the TCR CDR3. TCRdb re-called the multiplex PCR reads through MiXCR, storing one row per CDR3 protein. Among around 520,000 distinct CDR3 sequences listed, around a quarter were seen once. Sequencing was done on a sample of blood. The receptor source for this set is a woman in her thirties with Graves' ophthalmopathy.

This clonotype was seen many times. As DNA, the CDR3 is TGTGCCAGCAGTTCCGCTGACACCCTCTACGAGCAGTACTTC. It encodes CASSSADTLYEQYF. The chain combines TRBV27 with TRBJ2-7; unclear D gene. In germline, CDR1 is MNHEY, CDR2 SMNVEV (reference sequence). The CDR3 extends over 14 amino acids. Trimming took 4 bases from V and 3 from J, leaving 13 bases between them.

V and J are TRBV12-3 or TRBV12-4 and TRBJ2-1; D is unclear. The V and J ends lost 3 bases and 6 bases respectively, with 12 bases between them. This CDR3 has 14 residues. The CDR3 protein is CASSFGRASNEQFF. CDR3 in DNA: TGTGCCAGCAGTTTCGGAAGAGCTAGCAATGAGCAGTTCTTC.

The chain is built from TRBV19 and TRBJ1-1, with a possible D match to TRBD1 (6 bases). V was pared by 7 bases and J by 4 bases, with 19 bases between. From germline, CDR1 is LNHDA and CDR2 SQIVND (reference sequence). The CDR3 spans 15 residues. CDR3 coding DNA: TGTGCCAGTAATCTACAGGGAGGACGGTTCACTGAAGCTTTCTTT. The encoded protein is CASNLQGGRFTEAFF. Variable domain in full (rest from reference TRBV19 and TRBJ1-1): DGGITQSPKYLFRKEGQNVTLSCEQNLNHDAMYWYRQDPGQGLRLIYYSQIVNDFQKGDIAEGYSVSREKKESFPLTVTSAQKNPTAFYLCASNLQGGRFTEAFFGQGTRLTVV.

This clonotype was detected many times. This sequence joins TRBV5-5 and TRBJ2-7; 7 positions agree with TRBD1. With V trimmed by 3 bases and J by 0 bases, 6 bases remained unmatched. This CDR3 spans 15 amino acids. From germline, CDR1 is SGHKS and CDR2 YYEKEE (reference sequence). The CDR3 region has the DNA TGTGCCAGCAGCTCCTCCCGGACAGGCTCCTACGAGCAGTACTTC. Encoded protein: CASSSSRTGSYEQYF.

This clonotype was detected only once. A read error may explain this, as a much larger clone is one base away. The chain is built from TRBV19 and TRBJ1-1; D is unresolved. This CDR3 is 14 amino acids long. Germline V gives CDR1 LNHDA, CDR2 SQIVND (reference sequence). DNA for the CDR3: TGTGCCAGTAGCCCCGGGAGGCGACCCTCGATCGCTCTCTTT. Translated, it gives CASSPGRRPSIALF.

The V and J genes are TRBV5-6 and TRBJ1-5, with 8 bases matching TRBD1. The V gene's germline CDR1 is SGHDT and CDR2 YYEEEE. The CDR3 loop spans 16 amino acids. After removal of 4 bases from V and 3 bases from J, the junction contained 9 bases not matched to a gene. CDR3 bases: TGTGCCAGCAGCGACTCGGGACAGGTCCTCAATCAGCCCCAGCATTTT. It encodes CASSDSGQVLNQPQHF.

About this clonotype itself: The CDR3 carries no conserved terminal phenylalanine or tryptophan, so it likely arises from a read error. J is TRBJ2-6 and V is TRBV12-3 or TRBV12-4; the D is unclear. Trimming left V 5 bases short and J 0 bases short, with 11 bases between. The CDR3 totals 16 residues. The CDR3 DNA reads TGTGCCAGCAGTGCGGACGGTAGCTCTGGGGCCAACGTCCTGACTTCC. Residues: CASSADGSSGANVLTS.

Note on this clonotype: A read error may be the cause here, since a much bigger clone is one base away. The rearrangement joins TRBV27 to TRBJ1-5, with D maybe TRBD1 (6 bases). Per germline, CDR1 MNHEY and CDR2 SMNVEV (reference sequence). The length of the CDR3 is 14 residues. Trimming shortened V by 5 bases and J by 6 bases, and 14 bases separated the two germline ends. The CDR3 nucleotides are TGTGCCAGCAGTGAGACAGGATCCAGTCAGCCCCAGCATTTT. It specifies CASSETGSSQPQHF.

This clonotype was seen at least ten times. The chain has TRBV6-7 and TRBJ1-5, with no clear D. TRBV6-7 is flagged as an ORF with uncertain function. This CDR3 is built from 12 residues. Trimming left V 4 bases short and J 6 bases short, with 7 bases between. The CDR3 DNA sequence: TGTGCCAGCAGTTCCCATTCTCAGCCCCAGCATTTT. Translated: CASSSHSQPQHF.

The chain combines TRBV5-1 with TRBJ1-2, with 7 bases fitting TRBD1. The ends lost 0 bases at V and 8 bases at J; junction bases unmatched: 13. Germline CDR1 is SGHRS and CDR2 is YFSETQ. CDR3 length: 16 amino acids. The CDR3 coding sequence is TGCGCCAGCAGCTTGGATTTCTCGGCAGGGGGTAAGGGCTACACCTTC. Translated, it gives CASSLDFSAGGKGYTF.

V is TRBV20-1 and J is TRBJ2-7; D is undetermined. Looked up from germline, CDR1 is DFQATT and CDR2 is SNEGSKA (reference sequence). Trimming took 3 bases from V and 2 from J, leaving 14 bases between them. The CDR3 spans 14 residues. CDR3 in amino acids: CSASSRAQTYEQYF. In nucleotides, the CDR3 is TGCAGTGCTAGTTCTAGAGCCCAAACCTACGAGCAGTACTTC.

The table lists this clonotype with many counts. The V call is TRBV29-1, the J call TRBJ1-1; D unclear. Trimming shortened V by 6 bases and J by 13 bases, and 18 bases separated the two germline ends. Germline V CDR1 and CDR2: SQVTM, ANQGSEA. This CDR3 region has 11 residues. The CDR3: CSVLRTPFVFF. The CDR3 nucleotides read TGCAGCGTGCTGAGGACGCCCTTTGTTTTCTTT.

This clonotype was seen a few times. The V and J genes are TRBV12-3 or TRBV12-4 and TRBJ1-2; weak D call: TRBD1 (5 bases). With 5 bases removed from V and 8 bases from J, the gap between germline ends came to 12 bases. The CDR3 runs to 12 residues. For the CDR3, the DNA is TGTGCCAGCAGTCAGGGAGCAGAGGGCTACACCTTC. This encodes CASSQGAEGYTF.

This clonotype was counted a few times. The chain combines TRBV12-3 or TRBV12-4 with TRBJ1-1; unclear D gene. V lost 3 bases, J lost 11 bases, and 16 bases lay in between. The CDR3 length is 13 residues. CDR3 DNA sequence: TGTGCCAGCAGTTTCACACGGGGTCTAGCGGCTTTCTTT. It specifies CASSFTRGLAAFF.

The chain combines TRBV3-1 with TRBJ1-6; D possibly corresponds to TRBD1 (5 bases). The V gene lost 2 bases and the J gene lost 7 bases, with 9 bases spanning the gap. Germline-derived CDR1 and CDR2 are LGHDT and YNNKEL (reference sequence). This CDR3 is built from 14 residues. The CDR3 region is CASSQQGTNSPLHF. DNA for the CDR3: TGTGCCAGCAGCCAACAGGGAACCAATTCACCCCTCCACTTT.

The sample holds many counts of this clonotype. V is TRBV7-9 and J is TRBJ1-2; D not certain. V lost 2 bases and J 1 base, leaving 8 bases between the germline ends. Germline values: CDR1 SEHNR, CDR2 FQNEAQ (reference sequence). This CDR3 has 14 residues. The CDR3 here is CASSLNPDNYGYTF. The CDR3, as DNA: TGTGCCAGCAGCTTAAACCCGGATAACTATGGCTACACCTTC.

In this sample, this clonotype turned up many times. The gene calls are TRBV20-1 and TRBJ1-5, with TRBD1 matching over 8 bases. Trimming cost V 4 bases and J 4 bases; bases outside gene matches: 12. Germline CDR1 reads DFQATT; CDR2 reads SNEGSKA (reference sequence). This CDR3 has 16 amino acids. CDR3 residues: CSATNSDRGGNQPQHF. In nucleotides, the CDR3 is TGCAGTGCTACCAATTCCGACAGGGGTGGGAATCAGCCCCAGCATTTT.

This clonotype has just a few counts. The chain carries TRBV6-1 and TRBJ1-1; 10 positions agree with TRBD1. Germline V CDR1 and CDR2: MNHNS, SASEGT. There are 12 residues in the CDR3. J lost 7 bases, V lost 6 bases, and 2 bases had no gene match. The CDR3 here is CASRGQGFEAFF. DNA for the CDR3: TGTGCCAGCAGGGGACAGGGGTTTGAAGCTTTCTTT.

In its sample, this clonotype was seen many times. This rearrangement joins TRBV20-1 to TRBJ2-5; the match to TRBD2 covers 12 bases. CDR3 size: 14 residues. Germline lookup yields CDR1 DFQATT and CDR2 SNEGSKA (reference sequence). V lost 4 bases and J lost 3; bases outside the gene matches: 3. The DNA of the CDR3 is TGCAGTGCTACCCTAGCGGGGGGGGAAGAGACCCAGTACTTC. It codes for CSATLAGGEETQYF.

This clonotype was observed many times. The chain links TRBV6-1 to TRBJ2-2, with a tentative D call TRBD2 (5 bases). This CDR3 is built from 15 residues. Trimming left V 3 bases short and J 0 bases short, with 8 bases between. Germline CDR1 MNHNS, CDR2 SASEGT. CDR3 sequence (DNA): TGTGCCAGCAGTGATGTGACTACGAACACCGGGGAGCTGTTTTTT. It codes for CASSDVTTNTGELFF.

This clonotype was seen repeatedly, ten times or more. J is TRBJ2-5 and V is TRBV6-2 or TRBV6-3; 8 bases map to TRBD2. Germline CDR1 MNHEY, CDR2 SVGEGT. The CDR3 covers 15 residues. Trimming cost V 6 bases and J 0 bases; bases outside gene matches: 6. The CDR3 nucleotides are TGTGCCAGCAGGAGACTAGCGACGTACCAAGAGACCCAGTACTTC. It codes for CASRRLATYQETQYF.

This clonotype was seen many times. The chain uses TRBV15 and TRBJ1-2; D is ambiguous. CDR1 is LNHNV, CDR2 YYDKDF, per germline (reference sequence). V was pared by 3 bases and J by 1 base, with 6 bases between. The CDR3 consists of 13 residues. The CDR3 protein is CATSRDVNYGYTF. The CDR3 DNA sequence: TGTGCCACCAGCAGGGACGTTAACTATGGCTACACCTTC.

Ten or more counts support this clonotype. The V and J genes are TRBV19 and TRBJ2-7, with 8 bases matching TRBD1. The CDR3 sequence is 12 residues long. The germline gives CDR1 LNHDA, CDR2 SQIVND (reference sequence). The V and J ends lost 5 bases and 6 bases, in that order; junction bases with no gene match: 3. The DNA of the CDR3 is TGTGCCAGTAGTCAGGGGGCGACCGAGCAGTACTTC. Amino acid sequence: CASSQGATEQYF.

J is TRBJ1-2 and V is TRBV6-1; unclear D gene. CDR1 MNHNS and CDR2 SASEGT come from the germline V gene. Trimming took off 4 bases at V and 8 bases at J, with 14 bases between the two ends. The CDR3 consists of 13 residues. In nucleotides, the CDR3 is TGTGCCAGCAGTGGGACCTCTCCCGAAGGCTACACCTTC. This codes for CASSGTSPEGYTF.

This clonotype was picked up many times. The chain carries TRBV27 and TRBJ1-2; D uncertain. Deletions cut 6 bases from V and 4 bases from J, with 18 bases between. Germline V gene data show CDR1 as MNHEY and CDR2 as SMNVEV (reference sequence). CDR3 length: 15 amino acids. CDR3 in DNA: TGTGCCAGCAGCCCATCCCGTTTAGCCTTCTATGGCTACACCTTC. Translating gives CASSPSRLAFYGYTF.